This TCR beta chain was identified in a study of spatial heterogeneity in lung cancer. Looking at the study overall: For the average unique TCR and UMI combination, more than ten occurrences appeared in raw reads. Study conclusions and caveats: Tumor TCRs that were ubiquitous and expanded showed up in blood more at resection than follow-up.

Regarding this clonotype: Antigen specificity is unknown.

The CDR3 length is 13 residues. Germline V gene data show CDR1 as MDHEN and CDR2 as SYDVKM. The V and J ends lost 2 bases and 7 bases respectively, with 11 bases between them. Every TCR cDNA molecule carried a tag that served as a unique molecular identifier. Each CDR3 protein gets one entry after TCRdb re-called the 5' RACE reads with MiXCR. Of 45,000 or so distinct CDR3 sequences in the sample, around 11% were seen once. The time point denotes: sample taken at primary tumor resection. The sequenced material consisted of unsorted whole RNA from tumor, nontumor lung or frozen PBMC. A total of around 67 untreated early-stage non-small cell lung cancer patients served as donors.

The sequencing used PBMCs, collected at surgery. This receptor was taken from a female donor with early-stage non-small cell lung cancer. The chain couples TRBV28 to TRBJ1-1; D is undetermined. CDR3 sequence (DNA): TGTGCCAGCAGTTTACTCGGGAACGTTGAAGCTTTCTTT. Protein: CASSLLGNVEAFF.